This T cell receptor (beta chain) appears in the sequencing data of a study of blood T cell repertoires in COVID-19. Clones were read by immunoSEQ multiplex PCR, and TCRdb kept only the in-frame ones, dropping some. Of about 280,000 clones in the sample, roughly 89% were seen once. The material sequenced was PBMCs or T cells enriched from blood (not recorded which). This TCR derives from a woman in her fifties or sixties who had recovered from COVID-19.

In DNA form, the CDR3 reads TGTGCCAGCAGCCTGGCGACTAGCGGAATAGATACGCAGTATTTT. It specifies CASSLATSGIDTQYF. J is TRBJ2-3 and V is TRBV3-1 (or the pseudogene TRBV3-2); 9 bases agree with TRBD2. Germline CDR1 reads LGHDT; CDR2 reads YNNKEL (reference sequence). The CDR3 sequence is 15 residues long. The trim removed 4 bases at V and 5 bases at J, leaving 7 bases unmatched.